This T cell receptor (beta chain) was observed in a study of blood T cell repertoires in COVID-19. Authors' analysis steps: Scientists estimated how many nucleated cells there were by amplifying reference gene primers. Sequencing used immunoSEQ multiplex PCR; TCRdb keeps in-frame clones, though not all of them. Clone size and the V and J calls come from that table; the DNA yielded D and trimming. The table lists a few hundred thousand clones, 75% to 85% of them singletons. Participants' own reports of clinical history determined their cohort assignment. Germline V gene data show CDR1 as MNHNS and CDR2 as SASEGT. The V segment lost 3 bases and the J segment 6 bases; nucleotides outside the gene matches: 14. The CDR3 loop spans 18 amino acids.

This TCR derives from a middle-aged woman with acute COVID-19. The sample was PBMCs or T cells enriched from blood (not recorded which). The chain uses TRBV6-1 and TRBJ1-6; 7 bases fit TRBD1. The CDR3 coding sequence is TGTGCCAGCAGTGACCCCAAGAGCAGGGGGAAAAGTAATTCACCCCTCCACTTT. Translating it yields CASSDPKSRGKSNSPLHF.